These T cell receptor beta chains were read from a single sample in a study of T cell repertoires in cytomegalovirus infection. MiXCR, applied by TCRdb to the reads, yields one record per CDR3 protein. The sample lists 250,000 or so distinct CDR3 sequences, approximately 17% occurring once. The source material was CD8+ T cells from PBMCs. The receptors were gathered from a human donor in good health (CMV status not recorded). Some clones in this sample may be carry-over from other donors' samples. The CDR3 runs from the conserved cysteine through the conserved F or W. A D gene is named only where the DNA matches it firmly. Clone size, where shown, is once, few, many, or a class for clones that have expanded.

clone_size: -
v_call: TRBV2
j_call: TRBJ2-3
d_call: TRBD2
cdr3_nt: TGTGCCAGCAGTCTGGGGGGGACCGGGTTTCGGGCACACACAGATACGCAGTATTTT
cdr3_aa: CASSLGGTGFRAHTDTQYF

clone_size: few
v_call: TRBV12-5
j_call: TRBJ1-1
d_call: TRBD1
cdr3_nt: TGTGCTAGTGGTTCTTCAGGGGGATTGAACACTGAAGCTTTCTTT
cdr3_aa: CASGSSGGLNTEAFF

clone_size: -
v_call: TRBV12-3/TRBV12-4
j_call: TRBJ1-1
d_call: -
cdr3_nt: TGTGCCGGTACCACATCGCCCCGGAGGACTGAAGCTTTCTTT
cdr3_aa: CAGTTSPRRTEAFF

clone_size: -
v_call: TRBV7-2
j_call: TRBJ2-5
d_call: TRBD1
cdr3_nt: TGTGCCAGCAGCCCCAAGACAGGGGGAGGCCAAGAGACCCAGTACTTC
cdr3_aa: CASSPKTGGGQETQYF

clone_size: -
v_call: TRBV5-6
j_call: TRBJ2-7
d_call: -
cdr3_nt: TGTGCCAGCAGCTTCGTGTTTGTGGGCTACGAGCAGTACTTC
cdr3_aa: CASSFVFVGYEQYF

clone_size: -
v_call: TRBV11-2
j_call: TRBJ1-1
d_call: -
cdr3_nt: TGTGCCAGCAGCTCCTGGGGTTGGGTAGCTTTCTTT
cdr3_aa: CASSSWGWVAFF

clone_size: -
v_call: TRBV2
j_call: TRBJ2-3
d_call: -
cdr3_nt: TGTGCCAGCAGGACGACCGGGGGCGGCACAGATACGCAGTATTTT
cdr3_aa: CASRTTGGGTDTQYF

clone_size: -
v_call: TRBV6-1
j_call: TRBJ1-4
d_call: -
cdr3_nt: TGTGCCAGCAGCCCCGGGACCCTTAATGAAAAACTGTTTTTT
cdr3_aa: CASSPGTLNEKLFF

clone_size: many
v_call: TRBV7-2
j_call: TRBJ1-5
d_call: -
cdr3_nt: TGTGCCAGTGCCCGTGGAGGCAATCAGCCCCAGCATTTT
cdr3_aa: CASARGGNQPQHF

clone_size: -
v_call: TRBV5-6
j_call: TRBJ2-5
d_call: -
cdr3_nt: TGTGCCAGCAGCCTGGGCGGGGCGGAGACCCAGTACTTC
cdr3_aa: CASSLGGAETQYF

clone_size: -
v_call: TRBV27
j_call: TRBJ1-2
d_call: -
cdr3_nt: TGTGCCAGCAGTCCGGAGAAGGGGAACTATGGCTACACCTTC
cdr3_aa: CASSPEKGNYGYTF

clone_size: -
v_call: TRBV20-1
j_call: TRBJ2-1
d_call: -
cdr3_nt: TGCAGTGCTAGAGGGCGACAGGATTACAATGAGCAGTTCTTC
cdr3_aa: CSARGRQDYNEQFF

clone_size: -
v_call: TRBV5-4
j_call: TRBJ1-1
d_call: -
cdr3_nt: TGTGCCAGCAGCCTGGCCCGATTAAGCACTGAAGCTTTCTTT
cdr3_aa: CASSLARLSTEAFF

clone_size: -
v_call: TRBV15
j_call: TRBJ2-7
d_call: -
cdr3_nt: TGTGCCACCAGCAGGCTCCGGGGTGTGAGCTCCTACGAGCAGTACTTC
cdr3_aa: CATSRLRGVSSYEQYF

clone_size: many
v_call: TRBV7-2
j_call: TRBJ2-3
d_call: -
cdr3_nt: TGTGCCAGCAGCGCCGTTTACAGAAGACCCACAGATACGCAGTATTTT
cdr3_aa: CASSAVYRRPTDTQYF

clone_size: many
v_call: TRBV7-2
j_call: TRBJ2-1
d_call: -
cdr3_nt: TGTGCCAGCAGCTTAAACAAATACAATGAGCAGTTCTTC
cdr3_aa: CASSLNKYNEQFF

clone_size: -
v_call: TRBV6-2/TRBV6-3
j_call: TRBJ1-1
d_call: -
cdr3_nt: TGTGCCAGCAGTTACGGCCCTGAAGCTTTCTTT
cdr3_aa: CASSYGPEAFF

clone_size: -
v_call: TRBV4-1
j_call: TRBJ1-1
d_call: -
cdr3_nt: TGCGCCAGCAGCCGCTGGGACGGGAACACTGAAGCTTTCTTT
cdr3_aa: CASSRWDGNTEAFF

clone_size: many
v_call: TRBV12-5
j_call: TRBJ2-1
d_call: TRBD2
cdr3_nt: TGTGCTAGTGGACTAGCGGGGGGATACAATGAGCAGTTCTTC
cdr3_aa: CASGLAGGYNEQFF

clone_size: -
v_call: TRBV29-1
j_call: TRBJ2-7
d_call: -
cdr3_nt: TGCAGCGTTGTGGCCACCGGGGGCGAGCAGTACTTC
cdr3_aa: CSVVATGGEQYF

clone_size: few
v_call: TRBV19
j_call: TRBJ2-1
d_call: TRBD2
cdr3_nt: TGTGCCAGTAGTCCCGGGGTAGCGGGGGGACTATTCTCCTACAATGAGCAGTTCTTC
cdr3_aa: CASSPGVAGGLFSYNEQFF

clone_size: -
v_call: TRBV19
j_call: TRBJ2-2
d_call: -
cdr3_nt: TGTGCCAGTAGAGACACATTTGATCGGAGCGGGGAGCTGTTTTTT
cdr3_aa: CASRDTFDRSGELFF

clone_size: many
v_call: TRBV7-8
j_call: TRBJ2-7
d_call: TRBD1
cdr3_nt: TGTGCCAGCAGCCCTCCCGGACAGGAATACTACGAGCAGTACTTC
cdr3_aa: CASSPPGQEYYEQYF

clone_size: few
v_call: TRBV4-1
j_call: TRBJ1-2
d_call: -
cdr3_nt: TGCGCCAGCAGCCAAGATCGGGCAGGTGGGCACTATGGCTACACCTTC
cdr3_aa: CASSQDRAGGHYGYTF

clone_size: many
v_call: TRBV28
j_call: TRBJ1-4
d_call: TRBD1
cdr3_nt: TGTGCCAGCAGTTTAATGGGGACAGACCTAGACGGTGGTGAAAAACTGTTTTTT
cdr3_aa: CASSLMGTDLDGGEKLFF

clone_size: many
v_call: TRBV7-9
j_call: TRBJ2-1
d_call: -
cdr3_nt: TGTGCCAGCAGCGGAAGGCAAACAGGGTTGGATGAGCAGTTCTTC
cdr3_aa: CASSGRQTGLDEQFF

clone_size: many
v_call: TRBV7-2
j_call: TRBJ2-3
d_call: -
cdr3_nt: TGTGCCAGCAGCTCCGGGACTGGCAGCACAGATACGCAGTATTTT
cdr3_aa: CASSSGTGSTDTQYF

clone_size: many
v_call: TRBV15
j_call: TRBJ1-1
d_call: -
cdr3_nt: TGTGCCACCAGCAGAGAGGAGGGGACGGATGAAGCTTTCTTT
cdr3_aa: CATSREEGTDEAFF

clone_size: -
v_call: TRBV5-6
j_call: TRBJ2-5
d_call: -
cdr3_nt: TGTGCCAGCAGCGGAGGGGACAGAGAAGAGACCCAGTACTTC
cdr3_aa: CASSGGDREETQYF

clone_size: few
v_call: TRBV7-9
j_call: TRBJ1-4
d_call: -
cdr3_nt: TGTGCCAGCAGCGGGGCATATGGGGCTAATGAAAAACTGTTTTTT
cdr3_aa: CASSGAYGANEKLFF

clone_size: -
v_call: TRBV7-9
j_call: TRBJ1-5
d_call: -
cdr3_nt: TGTGCCAGCAGCTTAGGGGGACGAATCCATAGCAATCAGCCCCAGCATTTT
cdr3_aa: CASSLGGRIHSNQPQHF

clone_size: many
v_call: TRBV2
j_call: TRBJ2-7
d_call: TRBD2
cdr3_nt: TGTGCCAGCAGCTCCCGGGACTACTCCTACGAGCAGTACTTC
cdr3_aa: CASSSRDYSYEQYF

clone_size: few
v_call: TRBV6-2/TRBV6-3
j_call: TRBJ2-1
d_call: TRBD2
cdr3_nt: TGTGCCAGCAGTTACAGGGCAGGCGGGTTGCGGGGGGGCCGTTACTCCTACAATGAGCAGTTCTTC
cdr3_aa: CASSYRAGGLRGGRYSYNEQFF

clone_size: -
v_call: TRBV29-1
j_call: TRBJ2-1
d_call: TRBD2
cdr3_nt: TGCAGCGTTGAAGGGCCGGGGGGGTCCAATGAGCAGTTCTTC
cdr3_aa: CSVEGPGGSNEQFF

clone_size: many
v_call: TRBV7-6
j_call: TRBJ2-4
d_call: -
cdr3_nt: TGTGCCAGCAGCTTAGATGGGGCAGGGAAGGACATTCAGTACTTC
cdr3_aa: CASSLDGAGKDIQYF

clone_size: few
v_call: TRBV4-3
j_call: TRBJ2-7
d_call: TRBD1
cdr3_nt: TGCGCCAGCAGCCAAGTGACAGGGGGGCCCTACGAGCAGTACTTC
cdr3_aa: CASSQVTGGPYEQYF

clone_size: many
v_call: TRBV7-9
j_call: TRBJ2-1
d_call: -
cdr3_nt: TGTGCCAGCAGCTTACCGGTTGGGTTCAATGAGCAGTTCTTC
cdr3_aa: CASSLPVGFNEQFF

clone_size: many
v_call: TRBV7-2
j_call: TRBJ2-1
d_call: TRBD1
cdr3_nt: TGTGCCAGCAGCTTATGGGACAGGTGGGAGGAGCAGTTCTTC
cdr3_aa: CASSLWDRWEEQFF

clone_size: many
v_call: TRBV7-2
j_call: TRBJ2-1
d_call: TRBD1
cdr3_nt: TGTGCCAGCAGCTTCGGACAGGGGGGGAATGAGCAGTTCTTC
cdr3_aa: CASSFGQGGNEQFF

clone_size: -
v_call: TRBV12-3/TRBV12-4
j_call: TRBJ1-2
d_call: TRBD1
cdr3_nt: TGTGCCAGCAGTTCGGGGACAGGGGATTTCGGCTACACCTTC
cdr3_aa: CASSSGTGDFGYTF